Each of the 21 T cell receptor beta chains below was sequenced from the same sample in a study of T cell responses to AZD1222 COVID-19 vaccine. TCRdb's table, derived via immunoSEQ multiplex PCR, lists solely in-frame clones and lacks some. The sample holds 130,000 or so clones, approximately 90% seen once. The sequences come from peripheral blood, collected on day 0 of AZD1222 vaccination. The origin of the receptors is an adult in good health.

This chain uses TRBV5-1 with TRBJ1-6; the D gene is possibly TRBD1 (6 bases). CDR1 is SGHRS, CDR2 YFSETQ, per germline. Trimming cost V 1 base and J 12 bases, with 26 bases left between them. CDR3 size: 18 residues. CDR3 residues: CASSLSGPGTPDRGPLHF. The CDR3 DNA is TGCGCCAGCAGCTTGTCCGGTCCAGGGACACCCGATCGGGGACCCCTCCACTTT.

The V gene is TRBV10-3, the J gene TRBJ2-7, with D unresolved. Germline lookup yields CDR1 ENHRY and CDR2 SYGVKD. The germline V and J ends were trimmed by 3 bases and 3 bases, with 6 bases remaining between them. The CDR3 contains 12 residues. The CDR3 protein is CAISEQNYEQYF. The DNA of the CDR3 is TGTGCCATCAGTGAACAGAACTACGAGCAGTACTTC.

The chain employs TRBV7-9 and TRBJ1-5, with no clear D. Deletions cut 1 base from V and 3 bases from J, with 13 bases between. The CDR3 covers 16 residues. CDR1 and CDR2 (germline): SEHNR, FQNEAQ (reference sequence). The CDR3 bases are TGTGCCAGCAGCTTAGACAGCTTCCCCCTCAATCAGCCCCAGCATTTT. Residues: CASSLDSFPLNQPQHF.

This clone appeared a single time. The chain couples TRBV11-3 to TRBJ2-1; D is unclear. CDR1 is SGHNT, CDR2 YENEEA, per germline. The CDR3 runs to 11 residues. The germline V and J ends were trimmed by 1 base and 9 bases, with 4 bases remaining between them. CDR3 amino acids: CASSLGFEQFF. DNA for the CDR3: TGTGCCAGCAGCTTAGGTTTTGAGCAGTTCTTC. The whole variable domain, filled in from reference TRBV11-3 and TRBJ2-1, reads EAGVVQSPRYKIIEKKQPVAFWCNPISGHNTLYWYLQNLGQGPELLIRYENEEAVDDSQLPKDRFSAERLKGVDSTLKIQPAELGDSAVYLCASSLGFEQFFGPGTRLTVL.

The CDR3 sequence: CASSLGIGQATYGYTF. CDR3 coding DNA: TGTGCCAGCAGCCTTGGTATCGGACAGGCCACCTATGGCTACACCTTC. The chain joins TRBV11-2 to TRBJ1-2; the match to TRBD1 covers 7 bases. The CDR3 sequence is 16 residues long. J lost 4 bases, V lost 5 bases, and 13 bases had no gene match. Germline CDR1 SGHAT, CDR2 FQNNGV.

The chain is built from TRBV14 and TRBJ2-1, with D perhaps matching TRBD1 (6 bases). Germline V gene sequence: CDR1 SGHDN, CDR2 FVKESK. Trimming removed 0 bases from V and 15 bases from J, with 18 bases in between. The CDR3 runs to 14 residues. The CDR3 sequence: CASSQDPQGLSPFF. The CDR3 DNA reads as TGTGCCAGCAGCCAAGACCCCCAGGGGCTCAGTCCGTTCTTC.

This chain joins TRBV4-3 and TRBJ1-4; D call uncertain. CDR1 is LGHNA, CDR2 YSLEER, per germline. Trimming took 6 bases from V and 8 from J, leaving 19 bases between them. This CDR3 has 15 residues. The CDR3 DNA is TGCGCCAGCAGGAATAGACCGGGAGATGGCGAAAAACTGTTTTTT. Translated: CASRNRPGDGEKLFF.

The V and J genes are TRBV5-1 and TRBJ1-1, with unresolved D. V was pared by 1 base and J by 5 bases, with 12 bases between. Germline V gene lookup returns CDR1 SGHRS and CDR2 YFSETQ. This CDR3 spans 14 amino acids. The chain's CDR3 is CASSLSGSSTEAFF. The CDR3, as DNA: TGCGCCAGCAGCTTGTCGGGATCCTCGACTGAAGCTTTCTTT. Combining the CDR3 with reference TRBV5-1 and TRBJ1-1 gives the whole variable domain KAGVTQTPRYLIKTRGQQVTLSCSPISGHRSVSWYQQTPGQGLQFLFEYFSETQRNKGNFPGRFSGRQFSNSRSEMNVSTLELGDSALYLCASSLSGSSTEAFFGQGTRLTVV.

The V and J genes are TRBV6-2 or TRBV6-3 and TRBJ1-6; a weak D match, TRBD1 (5 bases). This CDR3 is 15 amino acids long. Germline V gives CDR1 MNHEY, CDR2 SVGEGT. The ends were cut back, 5 bases at V and 10 bases at J, with 18 bases in the middle. CDR3 coding DNA: TGTGCCAGCAGTCAAAGGGGTCTTATTGACTCACCCCTCCACTTT. This gives the protein CASSQRGLIDSPLHF.

The V call is TRBV24-1, the J call TRBJ2-3, with 8 bases fitting TRBD2. J was trimmed by 3 bases and V by 0 bases; bases with no gene match: 1. Germline CDR1 is KGHDR and CDR2 is SFDVKD. The CDR3 is made up of 15 amino acids. This chain's CDR3 is CATSDLGLATDTQYF. The CDR3 nucleotides are TGTGCCACCAGTGATTTGGGACTAGCAACAGATACGCAGTATTTT.

The rearrangement joins TRBV9 to TRBJ2-1; no definite D call. V lost 2 bases and J lost 4, with 1 base in between. This CDR3 contains 11 residues. Germline CDR1 and CDR2: SGDLS and YYNGEE. CDR3 bases: TGTGCCAGCAGCGTTTACAATGAGCAGTTCTTC. Translation gives CASSVYNEQFF.

The V call is TRBV20-1, the J call TRBJ2-3; 7 nucleotides match TRBD1. The CDR3 is 11 amino acids. Germline lookup yields CDR1 DFQATT and CDR2 SNEGSKA (reference sequence). The V and J ends lost 5 bases and 10 bases, in that order; junction bases with no gene match: 6. As DNA, the CDR3 is TGCAGTGCTCCTACAGGGGTCGCGCAGTATTTT. This gives the protein CSAPTGVAQYF.

The chain employs TRBV7-8 and TRBJ1-2, with a possible D match to TRBD1 (6 bases). Deletions cut 5 bases from V and 4 bases from J, with 14 bases between. Per the germline V gene, CDR1 is SGHVS and CDR2 is FQNEAQ. This CDR3 comprises 14 residues. The CDR3 DNA reads TGTGCCAGCAGCATGGACAGCACCGCCTATGGCTACACCTTC. Its protein product is CASSMDSTAYGYTF.

The chain joins TRBV4-2 to TRBJ2-5, with 9 nucleotides matching TRBD2. This CDR3 comprises 17 residues. V shed 1 base and J 2 bases; nucleotides not matched to a gene: 8. Per germline, CDR1 LGHNA and CDR2 YNFKEQ. The CDR3 DNA follows: TGTGCCAGCAGCCAAGGTTCGTCAAGCGGGGGGCAAGAGACCCAGTACTTC. Amino acids: CASSQGSSSGGQETQYF.

The rearrangement joins TRBV28 to TRBJ1-4, with D unresolved. Germline-derived CDR1 and CDR2 are MDHEN and SYDVKM. The germline V and J ends were trimmed by 11 bases and 5 bases, with 12 bases remaining between them. CDR3 size: 12 residues. This CDR3 is CAAKEVNEKLFF. In DNA, the CDR3 is TGTGCCGCCAAGGAGGTAAATGAAAAACTGTTTTTT.

The chain has TRBV25-1 and TRBJ2-1; a possible D gene is TRBD1 (6 bases). CDR1 is MGHDK and CDR2 is SYGVNS in the germline V gene. This CDR3 is 15 amino acids long. V lost 4 bases and J lost 2, with 12 bases in between. The CDR3 loop is CASSVRGQPYNEQFF. Written as DNA, the CDR3 is TGTGCCAGCAGTGTCAGGGGCCAGCCCTACAATGAGCAGTTCTTC.

The chain couples TRBV7-9 to TRBJ2-3; unclear D gene. The CDR3 sequence is 13 residues long. The ends were cut back, 1 base at V and 5 bases at J, with 7 bases in the middle. The germline CDR1 and CDR2 sequences are SEHNR and FQNEAQ (reference sequence). The CDR3 is CASSLGKGDTQYF. CDR3 bases: TGTGCCAGCAGCTTAGGAAAGGGAGATACGCAGTATTTT.

This chain links TRBV5-7 with TRBJ1-3, with 9 bases lining up with TRBD1. TRBV5-7 is noted as an ORF with a role that remains uncertain. The trim removed 1 base at V and 4 bases at J, leaving 12 bases unmatched. The CDR3 runs 18 residues. This CDR3 is CASSLSRQGDLSGNTIYF. CDR3 DNA sequence: TGTGCCAGCAGCTTGTCGAGACAGGGGGATCTATCAGGAAACACCATATATTTT.

This chain joins TRBV10-3 and TRBJ1-5; D is uncertain. Germline loops: CDR1 ENHRY, CDR2 SYGVKD. CDR3 length: 14 amino acids. V lost 2 bases to trimming and J lost 3 bases, with 8 bases between them. The CDR3 reads CAISEDRLNQPQHF. DNA for the CDR3: TGTGCCATCAGTGAGGACCGCCTCAATCAGCCCCAGCATTTT.

J is TRBJ2-7 and V is TRBV29-1, with D perhaps matching TRBD1 (6 bases). V lost 3 bases to trimming and J lost 2 bases, with 14 bases between them. The CDR3 is made up of 14 amino acids. Germline-derived CDR1 and CDR2 are SQVTM and ANQGSEA. Here the CDR3 DNA reads TGCAGCGTTGACCGAGGAACAGGGACCTACGAGCAGTACTTC. It encodes CSVDRGTGTYEQYF.

This clone appeared a single time. The chain has TRBV28 and TRBJ2-1; 7 nucleotides agree with TRBD1. The CDR3 totals 17 residues. Trimming took 5 bases from V and 0 from J; bases not matched to a gene: 10. Looked up from germline, CDR1 is MDHEN and CDR2 is SYDVKM. CDR3 in amino acids: CASSGSGQFSSYNEQFF. CDR3 DNA: TGTGCCAGCAGTGGATCGGGACAGTTTAGCTCCTACAATGAGCAGTTCTTC.